The source of this TCR beta chain is a study of shared clonotypes between healthy human individuals. Regarding the study as a whole: Among the subsets, naive ones generally showed larger estimated richness than memory ones. Generation probabilities of non-shared clonotypes were lower (relative to those shared by all four donors).

In the case of this clone: Its antigen is undetermined.

Method: immunoSEQ multiplex PCR; TCRdb's copy keeps in-frame clones and lacks some. In the table there are about 960,000 clones, 70% to 85% of which are singletons. V was cut by 5 bases and J by 0 bases, with 13 bases left in between. This CDR3 comprises 15 residues. From germline, CDR1 is LNHDA and CDR2 SQIVND (reference sequence). Sequenced material: memory CD4+ T cells sorted from blood. Subset in this sample: CD45RA-negative fraction. The receptor was isolated from a man aged 18-30 years in good health. The rearrangement links TRBV19 to TRBJ1-2; D may be TRBD1 (5 bases). The CDR3 sequence is CASSPSTGANYGYTF. CDR3 coding DNA: TGTGCCAGTAGTCCGTCTACAGGAGCTAACTATGGCTACACCTTC.